One and the same sample provided the 7 T cell receptor beta chains below, sequenced in a study of neoadjuvant anti-PD-1 for oral cavity cancer. Time point defined: after neoadjuvant nivolumab, at surgical resection. Some clones are missing from TCRdb's copy, which holds only in-frame ones; the method was immunoSEQ multiplex PCR. The table records more than 11,000 clones, around three quarters of them present only once. The sample here was PBMCs, taken after nivolumab (anti-PD-1) treatment. Receptors were obtained from a person aged 40 to 85 with oral cavity squamous cell carcinoma.

The rearrangement uses TRBV27 and TRBJ1-3; the match to TRBD1 covers 7 bases. CDR1 and CDR2 (germline): MNHEY, SMNVEV (reference sequence). V dropped 6 bases and J dropped 5; count of bases not matched to a gene: 10. The CDR3 extends over 15 amino acids. The CDR3 spells CASSPSGQWRNTIYF. CDR3 in DNA: TGTGCCAGCAGCCCCTCGGGACAGTGGCGAAACACCATATATTTT.

The rearrangement joins TRBV5-8 to TRBJ2-7; 12 nucleotides agree with TRBD1. V shed 5 bases and J 7 bases; nucleotides not matched to a gene: 10. The CDR3 extends over 15 amino acids. The germline CDR1 and CDR2 sequences are SGHTS and YDEGEE. The CDR3 nucleotides are TGTGCCAGCAGTTTCGAGGGACAGGGGGCGCGAGAGCAGTACTTC. This sequence encodes CASSFEGQGAREQYF. The whole variable domain, filled in from reference TRBV5-8 and TRBJ2-7, reads EAGVTQSPTHLIKTRGQQATLRCSPISGHTSVYWYQQALGLGLQFLLWYDEGEERNRGNFPPRFSGRQFPNYSSELNVNALELEDSALYLCASSFEGQGAREQYFGPGTRLTVT.

The chain carries TRBV20-1 and TRBJ2-5, with D maybe TRBD2 (5 bases). The CDR3 contains 11 residues. Germline CDR1 and CDR2: DFQATT and SNEGSKA (reference sequence). Trimming shortened V by 4 bases and J by 6 bases, and 9 bases separated the two germline ends. The CDR3 nucleotides read TGCAGTGCTAACGGGGTCAAGACCCAGTACTTC. Translating it yields CSANGVKTQYF.

The chain employs TRBV6-6 and TRBJ2-1; D unresolved. This CDR3 comprises 16 residues. CDR1 and CDR2 from the germline V gene are MNHNY and SVGAGI (reference sequence). The V end lost 0 bases, the J end lost 2 bases, and 11 bases lay between the germline ends. The chain's CDR3 is CASSYSRRITYNEQFF. The CDR3 DNA reads TGTGCCAGCAGTTACTCGAGGCGGATTACCTACAATGAGCAGTTCTTC.

This clone turned up a few times. The gene calls are TRBV10-2 and TRBJ2-6; D remains unclear. V was cut by 5 bases and J by 5 bases, with 22 bases left in between. Germline V lookup: CDR1 WSHSY, CDR2 SAAADI. The CDR3 covers 18 residues. For the CDR3, the DNA is TGCGCCAGCAGTATTGCGACACTTCAACAAAGTCGGGCCAACGTCCTGACTTTC. The encoded protein is CASSIATLQQSRANVLTF.

The genes are TRBV30 and TRBJ2-7; D gene unclear. The germline V gene has CDR1 GTSNPN and CDR2 SVGIG (reference sequence). V gave up 0 bases and J gave up 7 bases, with 10 bases separating them. CDR3 length: 12 residues. The CDR3 is CAWSVPPSEQYF. CDR3 coding DNA: TGTGCCTGGAGTGTCCCTCCATCTGAGCAGTACTTC.

The chain carries TRBV28 and TRBJ2-1, with unresolved D. V shed 6 bases and J shed 5 bases, with 20 bases lying between them. The CDR3 totals 16 residues. The germline CDR1 and CDR2 sequences are MDHEN and SYDVKM. CDR3 sequence reads: CASSQRTLTYHNEQFF. CDR3 coding DNA: TGTGCCAGCAGCCAAAGGACCCTAACTTACCACAATGAGCAGTTCTTC.